These T cell receptor beta chains were read from a single sample in a study of response to subunit inactivated influenza vaccine. MiXCR, applied by TCRdb to the RT-PCR reads, yields one record per CDR3 protein. The sample lists about 830,000 distinct CDR3 sequences, approximately 17% seen once, with about 11% in the top ten. The material was PBMCs from blood, obtained 4 to 6 days after vaccination. These receptors all come from a man aged 45-65 years who received an inactivated influenza vaccine. Both conserved end residues are part of each CDR3. The D gene is left open where the match is weak. Not every row has a clone size; where given, it reads once, few, many or a size class.

>TRBV28|NA|NA|TRBJ2-3
CASSFLGASTQYF
TGTGCCAGCAGTTTTCTCGGGGCTTCTACGCAGTATTTT
>TRBV12-5|NA|TRBD2|TRBJ2-3
CASGLRLAGFTDTQYF
TGTGCTAGTGGGCTTCGACTAGCGGGGTTCACAGATACGCAGTATTTT
>TRBV2|NA|TRBD1|TRBJ2-7
CASTSTGGNYEQYF
TGTGCCAGCACCTCGACAGGGGGCAACTACGAGCAGTACTTC
>TRBV28|NA|NA|TRBJ1-1
CASSPPHRGAEAFF
TGTGCCAGCAGTCCGCCGCACCGGGGGGCTGAAGCTTTCTTT
>TRBV5-1|NA|NA|TRBJ2-1
CASSLGLGDNDEQFF
TGCGCCAGCAGCTTGGGACTAGGTGATAATGATGAGCAGTTCTTC
>TRBV6-2/TRBV6-3|NA|TRBD1|TRBJ2-1
CASSFPRPGQGSYNEQFF
TGTGCCAGCAGTTTCCCACGACCGGGACAGGGCTCCTACAATGAGCAGTTCTTC
>TRBV9|many|NA|TRBJ2-1
CASSVGLRSYNEQFF
TGTGCCAGCAGCGTAGGGCTGCGCTCCTACAATGAGCAGTTCTTC
>TRBV7-9|few|NA|TRBJ2-5
CASSLDPGGETQYF
TGTGCCAGCAGCTTAGACCCAGGCGGGGAGACCCAGTACTTC
>TRBV20-1|few|TRBD2|TRBJ2-2
CSARVPGLRDTGELFF
TGCAGTGCTAGGGTACCGGGACTAAGGGACACCGGGGAGCTGTTTTTT
>TRBV10-3|few|NA|TRBJ1-1
CAIRTPAVTEAFF
TGTGCCATCAGGACGCCGGCGGTCACTGAAGCTTTCTTT
>TRBV20-1|few|NA|TRBJ1-2
CSARVRGALLYGYTF
TGCAGTGCTAGGGTTAGGGGGGCCCTACTCTATGGCTACACCTTC
>TRBV18|few|NA|TRBJ2-1
CASSPYLGDLGFF
TGTGCCAGCTCACCATATTTGGGGGATTTGGGGTTCTTC
>TRBV28|NA|NA|TRBJ2-5
CASSLIQGEGETQYF
TGTGCCAGCAGTTTAATCCAGGGGGAGGGAGAGACCCAGTACTTC
>TRBV12-3/TRBV12-4|many|TRBD2|TRBJ2-5
CASSTRSGGAGETQYF
TGTGCCAGCAGTACCCGTAGCGGGGGGGCTGGTGAGACCCAGTACTTC
>TRBV24-1|many|TRBD1|TRBJ2-2
CATSDYPGQGYSGELFF
TGTGCCACCAGTGACTATCCGGGACAGGGTTATTCCGGGGAGCTGTTTTTT